This T cell receptor beta chain was retrieved from a study of human versus mouse CDR3 diversity and MHC coevolution. Study-level background: Reported immunoSEQ sensitivity was one in 200,000 T cells, with reduced amplification bias.

Repertoires were generated with immunoSEQ multiplex PCR, while TCRdb's copy carries only in-frame clones and drops some. This repertoire shows tens of thousands of clones, roughly 95% found once; its top ten account for over 1.3%. Germline V CDR1 and CDR2: MNHNS, SASEGT. This CDR3 contains 14 residues. The junction had 3 bases not matched to a gene; V was cut back by 6 bases and J by 3 bases. The chain combines TRBV6-1 with TRBJ2-3; the match to TRBD1 covers 10 bases. Sequenced material: naive CD4+ T cells from blood. Subset specified: CD45RO-negative CD62L-positive naive CD4 T cells. The receptor was isolated from a person aged 30-69 years in good health. CDR3 loop: CASRRTGGTDTQYF. CDR3 nucleotide sequence: TGTGCCAGCAGGAGGACAGGGGGTACAGATACGCAGTATTTT.